A single sample is the source of the 9 T cell receptor beta chains below, sequenced in a study of cytomegalovirus exposure and HLA in healthy donors. It was with 60 Vbeta and 13 Jbeta primers that the PCR ran. Here immunoSEQ multiplex PCR was the method, and the copy in TCRdb shows in-frame clones only, minus some. The table lists tens of thousands of clones, roughly four fifths of them singletons, with 4.3% in the top ten. What was sequenced was PBMCs. These receptors all come from a man younger than 40 in good health and CMV-seronegative.

The rearrangement joins TRBV5-6 to TRBJ2-3; weak D call: TRBD1 (5 bases). Germline CDR1 SGHDT, CDR2 YYEEEE. This CDR3 comprises 15 residues. The V gene lost 4 bases and the J gene lost 5 bases, with 17 bases spanning the gap. CDR3 in DNA: TGTGCCAGCAGCGTCAGGGCCCCCGGTGGAGATACGCAGTATTTT. Translation gives CASSVRAPGGDTQYF.

The V call is TRBV7-9, the J call TRBJ2-7, with 8 positions matching TRBD2. Per germline, CDR1 SEHNR and CDR2 FQNEAQ (reference sequence). J was trimmed by 6 bases and V by 10 bases; bases with no gene match: 14. The CDR3 is 14 amino acids. CDR3 nucleotides: TGTGCCAACCCACCGCCGGGGGGGACCCCCGAGCAGTACTTC. This sequence encodes CANPPPGGTPEQYF.

V is TRBV27 and J is TRBJ1-2, with TRBD1 identical over 7 bases. Per germline, CDR1 MNHEY and CDR2 SMNVEV (reference sequence). The V gene end was trimmed by 4 bases and the J gene end by 3 bases; junction bases not matched to a gene: 8. The CDR3 is 15 residues long. As DNA, the CDR3 is TGTGCCAGCAGTTCGACAGGGATAAAGGACTATGGCTACACCTTC. This translates into CASSSTGIKDYGYTF.

The rearrangement uses TRBV27 and TRBJ1-1; TRBD1 agrees at 8 bases. The CDR3 runs 14 residues. The V gene's germline CDR1 is MNHEY and CDR2 SMNVEV (reference sequence). Trimming cost V 8 bases and J 1 base; bases outside gene matches: 6. CDR3: CASWTGFSNTEAFF. CDR3 bases: TGTGCCAGCTGGACAGGGTTTTCGAACACTGAAGCTTTCTTT.

With respect to this clone: A junction boundary mismatches the germline segment, possibly from a read error. J is TRBJ2-7 and V is TRBV10-2; the match to TRBD1 covers 8 bases. Germline CDR1 WSHSY, CDR2 SAAADI. This CDR3 region has 18 residues. The CDR3 nucleotides are TGCGCCAGCAGTGGGTCCCTGCGGACAGGGAATGGGGGCTACCAGCAGTACTTC. It is translated as CASSGSLRTGNGGYQQYF.

The chain employs TRBV4-1 and TRBJ1-4, with D possibly matching TRBD1 (5 bases). Germline loops: CDR1 MGHRA, CDR2 YSYEKL. The length of the CDR3 is 15 residues. With 4 bases removed from V and 6 bases from J, the gap between germline ends came to 15 bases. CDR3 bases: TGCGCCAGCAGCCGAGGTGGCAGGGTGGATGAAAAACTGTTTTTT. Its protein is CASSRGGRVDEKLFF.

The chain links TRBV5-4 to TRBJ2-5; a weak D match, TRBD2 (5 bases). TRBJ2-7 matches the DNA end more closely, so the J call is doubtful. CDR1 is SGHNT and CDR2 is YYREEE in the germline V gene (reference sequence). There are 15 residues in the CDR3. CDR3 coding DNA: TGTGCCAGCAGCTTGGGGACTGAGGGCGCCTACGAGCAGTACTTC. Its translation: CASSLGTEGAYEQYF.

The genes are TRBV11-2 and TRBJ2-1, with D possibly TRBD2 on 5 matching bases. V was trimmed by 6 bases and J by 0 bases, leaving 21 bases between them. Per germline, CDR1 SGHAT and CDR2 FQNNGV. The CDR3 contains 18 residues. The CDR3 bases are TGTGCCAGCAGTCAAAGGCTAGCCCCCGCGAGCTCCTACAATGAGCAGTTCTTC. Its protein product is CASSQRLAPASSYNEQFF.

The genes are TRBV4-3 and TRBJ2-7; D is ambiguous. Germline V CDR1 and CDR2: LGHNA, YSLEER. Deletions cut 0 bases from V and 1 base from J, with 13 bases between. CDR3 length: 16 amino acids. CDR3 DNA sequence: TGCGCCAGCAGCCAAGACCCCGCCGCCGGGTCCTACGAGCAGTACTTC. As protein: CASSQDPAAGSYEQYF.